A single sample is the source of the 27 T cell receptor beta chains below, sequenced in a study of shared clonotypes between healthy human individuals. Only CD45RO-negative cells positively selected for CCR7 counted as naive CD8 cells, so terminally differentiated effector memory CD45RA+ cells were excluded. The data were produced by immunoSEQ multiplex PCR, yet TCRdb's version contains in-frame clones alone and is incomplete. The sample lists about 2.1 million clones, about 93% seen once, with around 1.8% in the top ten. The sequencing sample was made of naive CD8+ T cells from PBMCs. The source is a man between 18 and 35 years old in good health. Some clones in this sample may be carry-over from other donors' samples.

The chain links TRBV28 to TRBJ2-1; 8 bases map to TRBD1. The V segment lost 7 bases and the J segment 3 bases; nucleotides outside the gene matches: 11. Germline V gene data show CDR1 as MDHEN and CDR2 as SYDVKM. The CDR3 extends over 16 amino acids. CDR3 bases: TGTGCCAGCACCCCTACCCCCGGGACAGGCTACAATGAGCAGTTCTTC. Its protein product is CASTPTPGTGYNEQFF.

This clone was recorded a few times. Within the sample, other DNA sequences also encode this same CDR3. CDR3 sequence: CASSPDRGATEAFF. The CDR3, as DNA: TGTGCCAGCAGCCCCGACAGGGGGGCCACTGAAGCTTTCTTT. V gene TRBV7-6 combines with J gene TRBJ1-1; 9 positions agree with TRBD1. CDR3 length equals 14 residues. Germline V gives CDR1 SGHVS, CDR2 FNYEAQ. After removal of 5 bases from V and 4 bases from J, the junction contained 5 bases not matched to a gene.

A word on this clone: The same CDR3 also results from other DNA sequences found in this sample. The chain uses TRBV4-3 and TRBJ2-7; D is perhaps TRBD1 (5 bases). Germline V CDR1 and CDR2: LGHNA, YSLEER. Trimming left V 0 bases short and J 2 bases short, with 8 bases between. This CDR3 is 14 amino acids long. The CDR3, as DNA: TGCGCCAGCAGCCAAGATTGGGGCACCTACGAGCAGTACTTC. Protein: CASSQDWGTYEQYF.

CDR3 residues: CASSRRQGVGGNTIYF. DNA for the CDR3: TGTGCCAGCAGTAGAAGACAGGGGGTAGGAGGAAACACCATATATTTT. This chain connects TRBV27 to TRBJ1-3; TRBD1 aligns across 9 bases. The CDR3 extends over 16 amino acids. The V and J ends lost 5 bases and 4 bases, in that order; junction bases with no gene match: 9. Germline CDR1 and CDR2: MNHEY and SMNVEV (reference sequence).

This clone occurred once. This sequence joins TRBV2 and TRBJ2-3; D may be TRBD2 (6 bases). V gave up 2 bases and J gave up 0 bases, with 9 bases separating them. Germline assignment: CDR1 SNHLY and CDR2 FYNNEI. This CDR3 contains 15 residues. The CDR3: CASSEWGESTDTQYF. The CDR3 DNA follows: TGTGCCAGCAGTGAATGGGGGGAAAGCACAGATACGCAGTATTTT.

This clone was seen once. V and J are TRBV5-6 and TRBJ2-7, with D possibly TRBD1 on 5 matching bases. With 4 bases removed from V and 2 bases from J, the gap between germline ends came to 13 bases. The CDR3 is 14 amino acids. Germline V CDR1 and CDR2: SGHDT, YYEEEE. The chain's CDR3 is CASSPEQATYEQYF. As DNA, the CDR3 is TGTGCCAGCAGCCCAGAACAGGCTACCTACGAGCAGTACTTC.

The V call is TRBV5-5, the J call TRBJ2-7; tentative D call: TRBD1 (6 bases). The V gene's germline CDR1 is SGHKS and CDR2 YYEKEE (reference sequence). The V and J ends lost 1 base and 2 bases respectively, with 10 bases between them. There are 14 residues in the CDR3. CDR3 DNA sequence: TGTGCCAGCAGCTTGTGGGGGCAGACCTACGAGCAGTACTTC. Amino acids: CASSLWGQTYEQYF.

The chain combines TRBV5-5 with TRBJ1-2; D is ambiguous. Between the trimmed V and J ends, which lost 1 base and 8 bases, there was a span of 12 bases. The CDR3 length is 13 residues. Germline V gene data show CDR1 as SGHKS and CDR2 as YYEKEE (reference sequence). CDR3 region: CASSLRGFQGYTF. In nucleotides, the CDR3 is TGTGCCAGCAGCTTGCGGGGTTTTCAGGGCTACACCTTC.

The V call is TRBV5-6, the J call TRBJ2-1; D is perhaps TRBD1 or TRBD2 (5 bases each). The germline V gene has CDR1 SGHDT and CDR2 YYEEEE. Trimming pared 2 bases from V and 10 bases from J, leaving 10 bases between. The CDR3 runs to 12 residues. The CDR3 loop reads CASSLGDREQFF. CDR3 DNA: TGTGCCAGCAGCTTAGGGGACCGCGAGCAGTTCTTC.

The CDR3 sequence: CASSKGLFPYEQYF. Here the CDR3 DNA reads TGTGCCAGCAGCAAAGGACTATTCCCCTACGAGCAGTACTTC. This chain connects TRBV28 to TRBJ2-7, with D possibly matching TRBD2 (6 bases). V lost 6 bases to trimming and J lost 2 bases, with 14 bases between them. The length of the CDR3 is 14 residues. Germline loops: CDR1 MDHEN, CDR2 SYDVKM.

In nucleotides, the CDR3 is TGTGCCATGAGCTCCTACAATGAGCAGTTCTTC. It codes for CAMSSYNEQFF. The rearrangement links TRBV10-3 to TRBJ2-1; no definite D call. Germline V gives CDR1 ENHRY, CDR2 SYGVKD. V gave up 9 bases and J gave up 0 bases, with 3 bases separating them. This CDR3 region has 11 residues.

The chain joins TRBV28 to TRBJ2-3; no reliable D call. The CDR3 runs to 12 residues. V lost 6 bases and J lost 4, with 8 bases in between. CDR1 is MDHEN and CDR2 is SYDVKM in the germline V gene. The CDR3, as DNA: TGTGCCAGCAGCGCTACCCCAGATACGCAGTATTTT. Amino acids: CASSATPDTQYF.

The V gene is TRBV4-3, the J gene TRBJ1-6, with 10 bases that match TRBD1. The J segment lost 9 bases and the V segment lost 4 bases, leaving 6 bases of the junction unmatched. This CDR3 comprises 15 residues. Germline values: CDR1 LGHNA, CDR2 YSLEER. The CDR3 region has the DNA TGCGCCAGCAGCCCGACAGGGGGCAACGGTTCACCCCTCCACTTT. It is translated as CASSPTGGNGSPLHF.

In DNA form, the CDR3 reads TGTGCCAGCAGCTCGACCGGGGGGCCCATACAGCCCCAGCATTTT. Translating gives CASSSTGGPIQPQHF. The chain is built from TRBV7-9 and TRBJ1-5; possible D gene TRBD1, 6 bases. The CDR3 totals 15 residues. V was pared by 4 bases and J by 7 bases, with 17 bases between. Germline CDR1 is SEHNR and CDR2 is FQNEAQ (reference sequence).

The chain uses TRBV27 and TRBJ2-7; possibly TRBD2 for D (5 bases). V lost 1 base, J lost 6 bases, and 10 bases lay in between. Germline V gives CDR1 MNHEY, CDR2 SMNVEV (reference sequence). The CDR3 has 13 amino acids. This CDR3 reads CASSLWTGSEQYF. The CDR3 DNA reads TGTGCCAGCAGTTTATGGACGGGGAGCGAGCAGTACTTC.

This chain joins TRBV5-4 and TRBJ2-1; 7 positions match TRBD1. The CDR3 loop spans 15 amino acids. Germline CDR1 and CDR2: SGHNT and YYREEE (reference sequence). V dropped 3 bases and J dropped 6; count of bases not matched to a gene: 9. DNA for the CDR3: TGTGCCAGCAGCTGGAACCGGGACAGTCTCAATGAGCAGTTCTTC. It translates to CASSWNRDSLNEQFF.

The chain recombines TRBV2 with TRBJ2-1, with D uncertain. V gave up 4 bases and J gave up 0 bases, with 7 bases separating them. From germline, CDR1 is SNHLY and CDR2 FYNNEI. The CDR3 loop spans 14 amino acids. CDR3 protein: CASSGGVSYNEQFF. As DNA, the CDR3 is TGTGCCAGCAGTGGTGGGGTCTCCTACAATGAGCAGTTCTTC.

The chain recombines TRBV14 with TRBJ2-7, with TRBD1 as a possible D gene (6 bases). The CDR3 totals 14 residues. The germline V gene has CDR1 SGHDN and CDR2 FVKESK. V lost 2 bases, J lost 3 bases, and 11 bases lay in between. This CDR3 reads CASSQRDKYYEQYF. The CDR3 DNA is TGTGCCAGCAGCCAAAGGGACAAGTACTACGAGCAGTACTTC. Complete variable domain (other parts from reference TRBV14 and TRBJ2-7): EAGVTQFPSHSVIEKGQTVTLRCDPISGHDNLYWYRRVMGKEIKFLLHFVKESKQDESGMPNNRFLAERTGGTYSTLKVQPAELEDSGVYFCASSQRDKYYEQYFGPGTRLTVT.

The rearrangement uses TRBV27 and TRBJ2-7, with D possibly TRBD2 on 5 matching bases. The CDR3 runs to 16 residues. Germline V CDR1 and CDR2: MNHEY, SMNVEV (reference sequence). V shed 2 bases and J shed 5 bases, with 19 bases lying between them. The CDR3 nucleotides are TGTGCCAGCAGTTTACTACCTAGTGGCGGACTCCACGAGCAGTACTTC. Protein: CASSLLPSGGLHEQYF.

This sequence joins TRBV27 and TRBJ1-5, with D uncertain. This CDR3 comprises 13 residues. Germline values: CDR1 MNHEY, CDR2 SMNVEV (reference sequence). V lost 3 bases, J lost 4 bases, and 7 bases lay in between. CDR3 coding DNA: TGTGCCAGCAGTTTGTGGAATAATCAGCCCCAGCATTTT. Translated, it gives CASSLWNNQPQHF.

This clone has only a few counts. CDR3: CASRPQGIGPQHF. In DNA form, the CDR3 reads TGTGCCAGCAGGCCACAGGGGATAGGGCCCCAGCATTTT. This chain joins TRBV27 and TRBJ1-5; 7 bases are a match to TRBD1. The CDR3 is 13 residues long. Germline-derived CDR1 and CDR2 are MNHEY and SMNVEV (reference sequence). V dropped 6 bases and J dropped 9; count of bases not matched to a gene: 8.

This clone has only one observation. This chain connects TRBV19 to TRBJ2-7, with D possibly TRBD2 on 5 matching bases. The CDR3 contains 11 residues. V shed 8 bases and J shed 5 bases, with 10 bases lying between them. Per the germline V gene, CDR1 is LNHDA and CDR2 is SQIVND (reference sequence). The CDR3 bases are TGTGCCAGTCAAACGGGGAACGAGCAGTACTTC. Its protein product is CASQTGNEQYF.

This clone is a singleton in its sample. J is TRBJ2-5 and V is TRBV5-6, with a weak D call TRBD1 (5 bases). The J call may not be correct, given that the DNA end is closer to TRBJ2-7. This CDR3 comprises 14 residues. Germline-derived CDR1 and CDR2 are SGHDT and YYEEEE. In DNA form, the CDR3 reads TGTGCCAGCAGCTTGGTGGCAGGGCCAGTCGAGCAGTACTTC. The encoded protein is CASSLVAGPVEQYF.

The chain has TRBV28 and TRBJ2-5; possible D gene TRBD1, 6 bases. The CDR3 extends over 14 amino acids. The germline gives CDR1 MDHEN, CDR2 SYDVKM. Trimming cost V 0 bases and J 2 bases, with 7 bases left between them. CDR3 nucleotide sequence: TGTGCCAGCAGTTTATGGCAGGGGCAAGAGACCCAGTACTTC. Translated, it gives CASSLWQGQETQYF.

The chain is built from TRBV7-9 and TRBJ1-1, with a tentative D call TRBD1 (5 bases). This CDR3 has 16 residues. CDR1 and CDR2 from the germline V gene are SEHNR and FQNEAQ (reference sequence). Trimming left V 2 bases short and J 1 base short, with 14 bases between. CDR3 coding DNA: TGTGCCAGCAGCTTAACGGCTCCGGGGGGGAACACTGAAGCTTTCTTT. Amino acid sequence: CASSLTAPGGNTEAFF.

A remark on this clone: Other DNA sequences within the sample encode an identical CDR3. The CDR3 DNA reads TGTGCCAGCAGCTTGGGGGTCTATGGCTACACCTTC. Amino acids: CASSLGVYGYTF. The chain is built from TRBV5-8 and TRBJ1-2; the D is unclear. This CDR3 contains 12 residues. Trimming removed 0 bases at V and 4 bases at J, with 4 bases between. Germline loops: CDR1 SGHTS, CDR2 YDEGEE.

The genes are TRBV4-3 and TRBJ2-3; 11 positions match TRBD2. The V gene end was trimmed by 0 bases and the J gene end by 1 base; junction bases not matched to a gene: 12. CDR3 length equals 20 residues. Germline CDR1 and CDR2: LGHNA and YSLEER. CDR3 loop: CASSQDAGSGRGIGTDTQYF. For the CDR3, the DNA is TGCGCCAGCAGCCAAGATGCGGGTAGCGGGAGGGGTATCGGCACAGATACGCAGTATTTT.